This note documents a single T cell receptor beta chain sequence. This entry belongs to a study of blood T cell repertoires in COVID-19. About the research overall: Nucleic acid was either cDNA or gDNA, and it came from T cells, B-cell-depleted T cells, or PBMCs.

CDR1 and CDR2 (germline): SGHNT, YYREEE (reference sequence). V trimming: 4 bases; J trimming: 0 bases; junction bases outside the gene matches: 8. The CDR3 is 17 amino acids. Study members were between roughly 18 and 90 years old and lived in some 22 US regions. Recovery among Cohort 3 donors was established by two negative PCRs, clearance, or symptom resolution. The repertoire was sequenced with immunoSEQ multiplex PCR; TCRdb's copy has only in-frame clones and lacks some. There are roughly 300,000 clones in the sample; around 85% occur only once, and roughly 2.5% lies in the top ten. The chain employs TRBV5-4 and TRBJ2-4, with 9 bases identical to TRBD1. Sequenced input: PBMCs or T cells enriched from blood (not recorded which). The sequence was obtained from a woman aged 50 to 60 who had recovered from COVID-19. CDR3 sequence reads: CASSLGQGVLAKNIQYF. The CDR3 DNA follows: TGTGCCAGCAGCCTGGGACAGGGCGTCCTAGCCAAAAACATTCAGTACTTC.